This TCR beta chain emerged from a study of T cells after yellow fever vaccination. Germline V CDR1 and CDR2: DFQATT, SNEGSKA (reference sequence). The CDR3 is 14 residues long. V was pared by 6 bases and J by 2 bases, with 16 bases between. This clonotype was seen a handful of times. TCRdb ran MiXCR on the 5' RACE reads and lists one entry per CDR3 protein. The table lists 300,000 to 400,000 distinct CDR3 sequences, around 6.5% of them singletons, with about 15% in the top ten. The sequencing here drew on PBMCs, taken 5 days after the yellow fever booster vaccination. The rearrangement links TRBV20-1 to TRBJ1-1; D is possibly TRBD1 (6 bases). The receptor comes from a man aged 25-40 years who received the YFV17D yellow fever vaccine. This CDR3 is CSAKPGTRNTEAFF. For the CDR3, the DNA is TGCAGTGCAAAACCGGGGACACGAAACACTGAAGCTTTCTTT.